These 15 T cell receptor beta chains originate from one sample sequenced in a study of graft-versus-host responses after intestinal transplantation. Clones were sequenced by immunoSEQ multiplex PCR, and TCRdb holds only the in-frame ones, with some missing. The data hold around 3,200 clones, with approximately 94% observed a single time. Sequencing was performed on bone marrow, taken 357 days after transplant. The receptors come from a human patient who received an intestinal transplant, so some T cells may come from the graft donor.

The chain links TRBV2 to TRBJ1-1; 7 nucleotides match TRBD1. CDR1 SNHLY and CDR2 FYNNEI come from the germline V gene. Germline trimming cut 10 bases from V and 3 bases from J; bases unmatched to any gene: 14. The CDR3 is 15 residues long. The CDR3: CATRRDRVGDTEAFF. The CDR3 DNA is TGTGCCACCCGACGTGACAGGGTAGGGGACACTGAAGCTTTCTTT. The variable domain in full, with the rest retrieved from reference TRBV2 and TRBJ1-1, is EPEVTQTPSHQVTQMGQEVILRCVPISNHLYFYWYRQILGQKVEFLVSFYNNEISEKSEIFDDQFSVERPDGSNFTLKIRSTKLEDSAMYFCATRRDRVGDTEAFFGQGTRLTVV.

This clone has only a few counts. At the DNA level, this CDR3 is encoded by other sequences in the same sample as well. The rearrangement links TRBV6-9 to TRBJ1-3; D gene unclear. There are 13 residues in the CDR3. V was cut by 2 bases and J by 0 bases, with 2 bases left in between. Germline assignment: CDR1 MNHGY and CDR2 SVAAGI. The CDR3 DNA follows: TGTGCCAGCAGTTATAACTCTGGAAACACCATATATTTT. Its protein is CASSYNSGNTIYF.

CDR3 in DNA: TGTGCCAGCAGCAAAGGACTAGCGGGAGATACGCAGTATTTT. Its protein product is CASSKGLAGDTQYF. The chain joins TRBV21-1 to TRBJ2-3; TRBD2, the D gene given by the table, was not confirmed from the DNA. TRBV21-1 represents a pseudogene. The CDR3 extends over 14 amino acids.

The rearrangement links TRBV28 to TRBJ1-1; no definite D call. CDR3 size: 15 residues. CDR1 is MDHEN, CDR2 SYDVKM, per germline. V was trimmed by 6 bases and J by 0 bases, leaving 14 bases between them. In DNA form, the CDR3 reads TGTGCCAGCAGCTACCCAGAGGGTATGAACACTGAAGCTTTCTTT. Its protein product is CASSYPEGMNTEAFF.

V usage is TRBV9 and J usage is TRBJ2-5, with a possible D match to TRBD1 (6 bases). The germline V and J ends were trimmed by 1 base and 1 base, with 11 bases remaining between them. The CDR3 is made up of 15 amino acids. Germline CDR1 SGDLS, CDR2 YYNGEE. The CDR3: CASSVWGRGQETQYF. In DNA, the CDR3 is TGTGCCAGCAGCGTATGGGGCAGGGGCCAAGAGACCCAGTACTTC.

This chain connects TRBV6-5 to TRBJ2-7; 9 bases match TRBD2. Germline CDR1 reads MNHEY; CDR2 reads SVGAGI. The CDR3 length is 14 residues. The trim removed 2 bases at V and 6 bases at J, leaving 5 bases unmatched. The CDR3 reads CASSYPGLAGEQYF. The CDR3 DNA is TGTGCCAGCAGTTACCCGGGACTAGCCGGCGAGCAGTACTTC.

V and J are TRBV7-9 and TRBJ1-2; D is unclear. The germline V gene encodes CDR1 SEHNR and CDR2 FQNEAQ (reference sequence). The CDR3 loop spans 15 amino acids. V gave up 2 bases and J gave up 2 bases, with 12 bases separating them. DNA for the CDR3: TGTGCCAGCAGCTTAATAGGGTTGGAAAACTATGGCTACACCTTC. Its protein is CASSLIGLENYGYTF.

This rearrangement joins TRBV21-1 to TRBJ2-7; TRBD1, the D gene given by the table, was not confirmed from the DNA. TRBV21-1 is given as a pseudogene. The CDR3 has 18 amino acids. This CDR3 reads CASSPSGGRGQFGYEQYF. The CDR3 DNA follows: TGTGCCAGCAGCCCCTCCGGAGGCAGGGGGCAATTTGGGTACGAGCAGTACTTC.

The rearrangement links TRBV5-1 to TRBJ1-1; D not resolved. The CDR3 runs to 16 residues. V gave up 0 bases and J gave up 1 base, with 13 bases separating them. The V gene's germline CDR1 is SGHRS and CDR2 YFSETQ. The DNA of the CDR3 is TGCGCCAGCAGCTTGGAATTTCGGACGGCGAACACTGAAGCTTTCTTT. Its protein product is CASSLEFRTANTEAFF.

The count of this clone is one. The V gene is TRBV21-1, the J gene TRBJ1-5. TRBV21-1 is reported as a pseudogene. The CDR3 is made up of 17 amino acids. In DNA, the CDR3 is TGTGCCAGCAGCGAAGGAGTAGCTACATGGCATCATCAGCCCCAGCATTTT. Translated: CASSEGVATWHHQPQHF.

In nucleotides, the CDR3 is TGTGCCAGCTCACAGGTTTCTAGCACAGATACGCAGTATTTT. Amino acid sequence: CASSQVSSTDTQYF. The rearrangement uses TRBV18 and TRBJ2-3; the D is unclear. This CDR3 has 14 residues. Trimming stripped 4 bases from V and 0 bases from J, with 8 bases between. Germline assignment: CDR1 KGHSH and CDR2 LQKENI.

The rearrangement joins TRBV6-4 to TRBJ2-1; 8 bases match TRBD2. J lost 6 bases, V lost 3 bases, and 7 bases had no gene match. CDR3 length: 15 amino acids. Germline assignment: CDR1 MRHNA and CDR2 SNTAGT. The CDR3 is CASSELAGNTNEQFF. CDR3 bases: TGTGCCAGCAGTGAGTTAGCGGGAAATACCAATGAGCAGTTCTTC.

This clone came up once. V and J are TRBV5-5 and TRBJ2-7; TRBD1 is a possible D gene (5 bases). This CDR3 comprises 15 residues. Trimming stripped 0 bases from V and 4 bases from J, with 14 bases between. Germline-derived CDR1 and CDR2 are SGHKS and YYEKEE (reference sequence). In DNA, the CDR3 is TGTGCCAGCAGCTTGGGGATGTTTGGGGCTTACGAGCAGTACTTC. It codes for CASSLGMFGAYEQYF.

The rearrangement uses TRBV25-1 and TRBJ1-2; D is perhaps TRBD1 (6 bases). Trimming took off 6 bases at V and 13 bases at J, with 15 bases between the two ends. The germline gives CDR1 MGHDK, CDR2 SYGVNS. This CDR3 is built from 11 residues. Here the CDR3 reads CASRTGGALTF. The CDR3 DNA sequence: TGTGCCAGCAGGACAGGAGGAGCGCTCACCTTC.

As to this clone: Compared with germline, one end of the junction differs, possibly owing to a read error. This sequence joins TRBV7-3 and TRBJ1-1; D not resolved. This CDR3 is built from 16 residues. Germline-derived CDR1 and CDR2 are SGHTA and FQGTGA. The DNA for the CDR3 is TGCCCCGAGCGCGATCGCTACACGGGGAGGGACACTGAAGCTTTCTTT. Translating it yields CPERDRYTGRDTEAFF.